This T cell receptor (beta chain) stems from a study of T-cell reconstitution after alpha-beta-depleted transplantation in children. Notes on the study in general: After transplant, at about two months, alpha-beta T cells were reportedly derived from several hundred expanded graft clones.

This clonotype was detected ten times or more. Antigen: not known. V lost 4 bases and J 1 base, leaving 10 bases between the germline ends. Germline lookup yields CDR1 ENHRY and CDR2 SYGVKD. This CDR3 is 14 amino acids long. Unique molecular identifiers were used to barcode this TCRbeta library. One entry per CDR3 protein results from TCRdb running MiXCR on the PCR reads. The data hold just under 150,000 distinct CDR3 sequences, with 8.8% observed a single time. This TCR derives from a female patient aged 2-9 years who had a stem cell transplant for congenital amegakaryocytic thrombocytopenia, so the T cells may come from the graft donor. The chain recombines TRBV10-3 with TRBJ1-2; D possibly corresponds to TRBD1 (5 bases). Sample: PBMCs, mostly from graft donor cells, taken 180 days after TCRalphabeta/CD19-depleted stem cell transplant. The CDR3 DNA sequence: TGTGCCATCAGTGCCGAGACAGTTAACTATGGCTACACCTTC. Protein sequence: CAISAETVNYGYTF.